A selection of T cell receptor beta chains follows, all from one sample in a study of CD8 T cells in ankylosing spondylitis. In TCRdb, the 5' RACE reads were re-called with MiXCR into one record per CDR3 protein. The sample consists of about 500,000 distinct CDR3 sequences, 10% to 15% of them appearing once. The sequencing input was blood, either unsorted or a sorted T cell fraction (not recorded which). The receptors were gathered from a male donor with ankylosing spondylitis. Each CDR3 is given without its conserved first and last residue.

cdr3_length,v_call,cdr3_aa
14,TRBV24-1,ATSDPGTGGRNIQY
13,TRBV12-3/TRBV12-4,ASSGQVGAPGPQH
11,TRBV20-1,SARDPLNTEAF
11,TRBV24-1,ATSDSSVGEAF
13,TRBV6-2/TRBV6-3,ASSYTRTSRYEQY
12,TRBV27,ASSLQGAPGELF
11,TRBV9,ASSAALYTEAF
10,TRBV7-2,ASSPNLGVQY
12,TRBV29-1,SVAAAASNQPQH
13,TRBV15,ATSKGLAGDYEQF
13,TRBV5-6,ASTPMGRVSYEQY
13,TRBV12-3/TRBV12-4,ASSFSGARDEKLF
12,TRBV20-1,SALSGRISYEQY
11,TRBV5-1,ASYSMSGNTIY
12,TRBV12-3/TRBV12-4,ASSRTYLGNTIY